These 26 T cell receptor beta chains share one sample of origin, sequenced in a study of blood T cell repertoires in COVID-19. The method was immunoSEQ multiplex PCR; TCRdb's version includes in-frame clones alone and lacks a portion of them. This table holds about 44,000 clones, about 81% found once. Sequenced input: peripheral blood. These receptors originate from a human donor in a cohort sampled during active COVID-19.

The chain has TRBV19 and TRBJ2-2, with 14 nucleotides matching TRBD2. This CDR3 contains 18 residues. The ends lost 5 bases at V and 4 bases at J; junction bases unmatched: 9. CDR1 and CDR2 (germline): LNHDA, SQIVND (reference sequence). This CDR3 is CASSSSGTSGGGTGELFF. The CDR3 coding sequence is TGTGCCAGTAGTTCCTCCGGGACTAGCGGGGGAGGCACCGGGGAGCTGTTTTTT.

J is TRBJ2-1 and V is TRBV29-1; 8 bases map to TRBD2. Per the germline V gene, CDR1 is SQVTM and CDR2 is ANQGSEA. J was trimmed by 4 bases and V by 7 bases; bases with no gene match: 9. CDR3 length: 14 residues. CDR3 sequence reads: CSAERGGRYNEQFF. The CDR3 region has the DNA TGCAGCGCCGAACGGGGGGGCAGGTACAATGAGCAGTTCTTC.

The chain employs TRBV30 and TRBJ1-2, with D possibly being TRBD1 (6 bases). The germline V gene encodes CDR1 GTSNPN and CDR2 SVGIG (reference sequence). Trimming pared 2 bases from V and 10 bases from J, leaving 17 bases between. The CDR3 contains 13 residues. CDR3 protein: CAWSRGGDFVYTF. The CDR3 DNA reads TGTGCCTGGAGTAGGGGGGGCGATTTTGTCTACACCTTC. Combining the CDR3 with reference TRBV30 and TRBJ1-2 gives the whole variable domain SQTIHQWPATLVQPVGSPLSLECTVEGTSNPNLYWYRQAAGRGLQLLFYSVGIGQISSEVPQNLSASRPQDRQFILSSKKLLLSDSGFYLCAWSRGGDFVYTFGSGTRLTVV.

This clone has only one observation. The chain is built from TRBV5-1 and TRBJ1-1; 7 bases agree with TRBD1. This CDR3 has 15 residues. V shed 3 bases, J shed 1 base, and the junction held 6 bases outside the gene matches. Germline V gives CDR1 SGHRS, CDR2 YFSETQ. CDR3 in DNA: TGCGCCAGCAGCTGGGGGGACAGAAGGAACACTGAAGCTTTCTTT. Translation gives CASSWGDRRNTEAFF.

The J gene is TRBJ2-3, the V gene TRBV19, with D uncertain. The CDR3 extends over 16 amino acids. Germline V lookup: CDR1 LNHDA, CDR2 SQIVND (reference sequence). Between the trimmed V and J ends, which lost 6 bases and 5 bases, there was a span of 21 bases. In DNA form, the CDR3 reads TGTGCCAGTAGCCAACAGACCGATTTTTCCCGAGATACGCAGTATTTT. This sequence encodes CASSQQTDFSRDTQYF.

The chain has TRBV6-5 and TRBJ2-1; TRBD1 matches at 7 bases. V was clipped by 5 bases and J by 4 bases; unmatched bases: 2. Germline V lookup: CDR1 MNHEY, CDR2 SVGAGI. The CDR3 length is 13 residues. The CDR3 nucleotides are TGTGCCAGCAGTCAGGGGGAATACAATGAGCAGTTCTTC. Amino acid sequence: CASSQGEYNEQFF.

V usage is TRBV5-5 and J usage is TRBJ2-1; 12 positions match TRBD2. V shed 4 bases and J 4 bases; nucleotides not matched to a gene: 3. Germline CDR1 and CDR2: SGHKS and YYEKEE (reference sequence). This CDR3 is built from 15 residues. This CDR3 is CASSKGLAGYNEQFF. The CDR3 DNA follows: TGTGCCAGCAGCAAAGGACTAGCGGGGTACAATGAGCAGTTCTTC.

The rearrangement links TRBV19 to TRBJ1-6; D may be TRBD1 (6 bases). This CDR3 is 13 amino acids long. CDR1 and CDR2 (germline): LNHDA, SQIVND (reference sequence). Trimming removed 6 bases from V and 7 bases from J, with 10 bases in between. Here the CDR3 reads CASSRGRNSPLHF. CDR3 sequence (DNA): TGTGCCAGTAGCAGGGGCCGGAATTCACCCCTCCACTTT.

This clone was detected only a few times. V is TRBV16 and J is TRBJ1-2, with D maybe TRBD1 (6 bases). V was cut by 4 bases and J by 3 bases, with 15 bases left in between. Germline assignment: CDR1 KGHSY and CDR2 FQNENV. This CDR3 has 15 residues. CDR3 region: CASSPSGTSYYGYTF. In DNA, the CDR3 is TGTGCCAGCAGCCCTTCCGGGACATCCTACTATGGCTACACCTTC.

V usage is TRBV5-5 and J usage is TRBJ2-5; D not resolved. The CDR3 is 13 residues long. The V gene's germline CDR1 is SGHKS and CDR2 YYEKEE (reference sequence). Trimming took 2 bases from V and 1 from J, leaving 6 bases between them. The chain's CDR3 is CASSFQAQETQYF. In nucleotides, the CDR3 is TGTGCCAGCAGCTTCCAGGCCCAAGAGACCCAGTACTTC.

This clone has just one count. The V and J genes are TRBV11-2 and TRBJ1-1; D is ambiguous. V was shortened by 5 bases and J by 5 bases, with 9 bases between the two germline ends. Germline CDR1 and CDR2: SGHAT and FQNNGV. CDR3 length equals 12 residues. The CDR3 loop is CASSEVRTEAFF. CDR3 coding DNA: TGTGCCAGCAGCGAGGTGAGGACTGAAGCTTTCTTT.

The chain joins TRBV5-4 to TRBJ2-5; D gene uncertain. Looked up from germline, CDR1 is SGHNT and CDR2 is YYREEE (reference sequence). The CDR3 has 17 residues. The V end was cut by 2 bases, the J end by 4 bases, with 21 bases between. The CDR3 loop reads CASSFVSVSAWAETQYF. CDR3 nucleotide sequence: TGTGCCAGCAGCTTTGTCTCGGTTTCGGCTTGGGCAGAGACCCAGTACTTC.

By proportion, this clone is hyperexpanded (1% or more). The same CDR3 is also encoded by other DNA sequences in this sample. CDR3 protein: CASSQSLQGRTEAFF. The CDR3 nucleotides read TGCGCCAGCAGCCAATCCCTTCAGGGTCGCACTGAAGCTTTCTTT. The V call is TRBV4-1, the J call TRBJ1-1; D may be TRBD1 (5 bases). The CDR3 runs to 15 residues. Germline V lookup: CDR1 MGHRA, CDR2 YSYEKL. The V and J ends lost 2 bases and 4 bases respectively, with 14 bases between them.

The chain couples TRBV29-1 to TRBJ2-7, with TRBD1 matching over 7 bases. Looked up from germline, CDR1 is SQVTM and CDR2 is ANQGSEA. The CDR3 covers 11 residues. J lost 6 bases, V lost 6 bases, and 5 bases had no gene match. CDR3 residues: CSVDYRGEQYF. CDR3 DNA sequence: TGCAGCGTCGACTACAGGGGCGAGCAGTACTTC.

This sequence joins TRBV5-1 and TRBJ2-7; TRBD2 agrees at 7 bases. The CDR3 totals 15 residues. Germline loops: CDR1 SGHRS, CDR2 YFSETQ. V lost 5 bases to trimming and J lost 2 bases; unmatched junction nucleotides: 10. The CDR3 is CASSMGGTGTYEQYF. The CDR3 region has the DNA TGCGCCAGCAGTATGGGGGGGACGGGGACCTACGAGCAGTACTTC.

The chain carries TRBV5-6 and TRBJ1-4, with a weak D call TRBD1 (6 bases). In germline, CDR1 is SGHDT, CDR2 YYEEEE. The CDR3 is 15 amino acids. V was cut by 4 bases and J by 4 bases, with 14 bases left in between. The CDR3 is CASSPATGINEKLFF. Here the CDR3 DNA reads TGTGCCAGCAGCCCTGCTACAGGGATTAATGAAAAACTGTTTTTT. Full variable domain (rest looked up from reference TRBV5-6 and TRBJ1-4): DAGVTQSPTHLIKTRGQQVTLRCSPKSGHDTVSWYQQALGQGPQFIFQYYEEEERQRGNFPDRFSGHQFPNYSSELNVNALLLGDSALYLCASSPATGINEKLFFGSGTQLSVL.

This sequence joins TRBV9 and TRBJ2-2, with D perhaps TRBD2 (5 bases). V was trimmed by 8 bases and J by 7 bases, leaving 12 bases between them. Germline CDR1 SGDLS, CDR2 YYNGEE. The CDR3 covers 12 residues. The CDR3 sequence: CASSGRGGELFF. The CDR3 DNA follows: TGTGCCAGTTCCGGACGGGGCGGGGAGCTGTTTTTT.

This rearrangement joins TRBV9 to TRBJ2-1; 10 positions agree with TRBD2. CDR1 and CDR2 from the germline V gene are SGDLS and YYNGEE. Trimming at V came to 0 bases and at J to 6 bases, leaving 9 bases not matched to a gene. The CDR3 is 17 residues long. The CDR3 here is CASSVVGGLAARNEQFF. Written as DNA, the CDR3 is TGTGCCAGCAGCGTAGTCGGAGGACTAGCGGCTCGCAATGAGCAGTTCTTC.

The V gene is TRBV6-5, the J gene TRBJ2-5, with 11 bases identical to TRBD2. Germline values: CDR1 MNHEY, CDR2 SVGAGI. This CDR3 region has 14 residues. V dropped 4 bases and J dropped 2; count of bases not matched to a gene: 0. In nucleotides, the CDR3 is TGTGCCAGCAGTTTAGCGGGGGGGCAAGAGACCCAGTACTTC. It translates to CASSLAGGQETQYF.

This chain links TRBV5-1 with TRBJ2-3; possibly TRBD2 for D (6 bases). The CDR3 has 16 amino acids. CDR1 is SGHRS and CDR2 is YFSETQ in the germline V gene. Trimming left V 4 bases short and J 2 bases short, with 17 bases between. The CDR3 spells CASSPLQRVNTDTQYF. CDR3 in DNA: TGCGCCAGCAGCCCCCTTCAGCGGGTGAACACAGATACGCAGTATTTT.

The DNA for the CDR3 is TGCGCCAGCAGCTTGGCGGGGGACCACACCATATATTTT. Protein sequence: CASSLAGDHTIYF. The genes are TRBV5-1 and TRBJ1-3, with D possibly matching TRBD1 (5 bases). This CDR3 has 13 residues. V was trimmed by 0 bases and J by 8 bases, leaving 9 bases between them. CDR1 and CDR2 from the germline V gene are SGHRS and YFSETQ.

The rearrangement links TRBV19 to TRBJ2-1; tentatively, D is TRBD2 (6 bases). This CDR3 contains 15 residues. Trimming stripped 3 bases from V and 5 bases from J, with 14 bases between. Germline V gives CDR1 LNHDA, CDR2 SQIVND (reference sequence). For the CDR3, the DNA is TGTGCCAGTAGTATCTGGCTAGCTAGCGACAATGAGCAGTTCTTC. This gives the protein CASSIWLASDNEQFF.

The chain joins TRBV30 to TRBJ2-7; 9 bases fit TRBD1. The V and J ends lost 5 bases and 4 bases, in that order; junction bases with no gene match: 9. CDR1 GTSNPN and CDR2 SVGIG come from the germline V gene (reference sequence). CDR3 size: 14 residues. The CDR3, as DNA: TGTGCCTGGCAGAGGACAGGGGTATTGTACGAGCAGTACTTC. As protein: CAWQRTGVLYEQYF.

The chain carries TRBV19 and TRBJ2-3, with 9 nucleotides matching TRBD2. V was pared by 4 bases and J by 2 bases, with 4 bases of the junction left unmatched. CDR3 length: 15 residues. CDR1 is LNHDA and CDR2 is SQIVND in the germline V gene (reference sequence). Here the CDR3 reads CASSTSGGPTDTQYF. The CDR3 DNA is TGTGCCAGTAGTACCAGCGGGGGGCCCACAGATACGCAGTATTTT. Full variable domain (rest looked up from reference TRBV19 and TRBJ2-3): DGGITQSPKYLFRKEGQNVTLSCEQNLNHDAMYWYRQDPGQGLRLIYYSQIVNDFQKGDIAEGYSVSREKKESFPLTVTSAQKNPTAFYLCASSTSGGPTDTQYFGPGTRLTVL.

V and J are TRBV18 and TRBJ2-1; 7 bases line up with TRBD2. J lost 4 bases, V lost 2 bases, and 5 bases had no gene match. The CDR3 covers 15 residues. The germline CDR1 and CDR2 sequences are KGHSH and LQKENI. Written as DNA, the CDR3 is TGTGCCAGCTCACCAGGAAGCGGGGATTACAATGAGCAGTTCTTC. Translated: CASSPGSGDYNEQFF.

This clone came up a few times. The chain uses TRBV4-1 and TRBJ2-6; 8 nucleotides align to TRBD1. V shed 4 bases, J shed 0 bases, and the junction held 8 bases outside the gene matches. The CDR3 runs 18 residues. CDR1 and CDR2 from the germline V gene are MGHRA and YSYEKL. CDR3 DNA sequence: TGCGCCAGCAGCCCACTCGGGACAGGCAACTCTGGGGCCAACGTCCTGACTTTC. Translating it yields CASSPLGTGNSGANVLTF.